This entry lists 18 T cell receptor beta chains sequenced from one sample in a study of blood T cell repertoires in COVID-19. TCRdb's copy holds only in-frame clones and misses some; the assay was immunoSEQ multiplex PCR. Among about 98,000 clones listed, about four fifths were seen once. The sample taken for sequencing was peripheral blood. Receptor source: a man older than 75 with acute or convalescent COVID-19.

The chain is built from TRBV5-1 and TRBJ2-5; 8 nucleotides match TRBD1. Germline V gives CDR1 SGHRS, CDR2 YFSETQ. Germline trimming cut 4 bases from V and 5 bases from J; bases unmatched to any gene: 10. The CDR3 contains 15 residues. The CDR3 coding sequence is TGCGCCAGCAGCCCATCCGGACAGGGACCTGAGACCCAGTACTTC. It is translated as CASSPSGQGPETQYF.

The chain has TRBV9 and TRBJ2-1; TRBD1 matches at 10 bases. The CDR3 totals 15 residues. Per germline, CDR1 SGDLS and CDR2 YYNGEE. The ends lost 4 bases at V and 9 bases at J; junction bases unmatched: 10. The CDR3 DNA reads as TGTGCCAGCAGCCCTCGACAGGGGGCGCAAGGTGAGCAGTTCTTC. Protein product: CASSPRQGAQGEQFF.

The V gene is TRBV28, the J gene TRBJ1-5, with D perhaps TRBD1 (5 bases). Germline V gene lookup returns CDR1 MDHEN and CDR2 SYDVKM. The V end lost 7 bases, the J end lost 6 bases, and 16 bases lay between the germline ends. This CDR3 is 14 amino acids long. CDR3 sequence (DNA): TGTGCCAGCATCGTGTCATTAAGGGGTCAGCCCCAGCATTTT. Protein product: CASIVSLRGQPQHF.

V and J are TRBV7-2 and TRBJ2-3; 11 positions agree with TRBD1. There are 16 residues in the CDR3. V trimming: 3 bases; J trimming: 2 bases; junction bases outside the gene matches: 4. Germline assignment: CDR1 SGHTA and CDR2 FQGNSA. Here the CDR3 DNA reads TGTGCCAGCAGCTTCCGGGACAGGGGGACCACAGATACGCAGTATTTT. Its translation: CASSFRDRGTTDTQYF.

This clone occurred once. This sequence joins TRBV21-1 and TRBJ1-5; the table's D gene call, TRBD1, was not cross checked with the DNA. TRBV21-1 is given as a pseudogene. The CDR3 is 19 amino acids. The CDR3 loop is CASWPSGTGYGNSNQPQHF. CDR3 in DNA: TGTGCCAGCTGGCCATCCGGGACAGGGTACGGGAATAGCAATCAGCCCCAGCATTTT.

This clone was picked up a small number of times. This chain connects TRBV7-9 to TRBJ1-6, with TRBD1 as a possible D gene (6 bases). The CDR3 covers 15 residues. Deletions cut 1 base from V and 7 bases from J, with 11 bases between. Germline V gene sequence: CDR1 SEHNR, CDR2 FQNEAQ (reference sequence). The CDR3 sequence: CASSLGAGANSPLHF. The CDR3 nucleotides read TGTGCCAGCAGCTTAGGGGCAGGGGCCAATTCACCCCTCCACTTT. The full variable domain, in which reference TRBV7-9 and TRBJ1-6 provide the parts outside the CDR3, is DTGVSQNPRHKITKRGQNVTFRCDPISEHNRLYWYRQTLGQGPEFLTYFQNEAQLEKSRLLSDRFSAERPKGSFSTLEIQRTEQGDSAMYLCASSLGAGANSPLHFGNGTRLTVT.

The genes are TRBV4-1 and TRBJ2-1, with 9 bases matching TRBD2. The CDR3 has 17 residues. The germline gives CDR1 MGHRA, CDR2 YSYEKL. V lost 2 bases, J lost 8 bases, and 13 bases stayed unmatched. The CDR3 sequence is CASSQRGAGGPGDEQFF. In DNA form, the CDR3 reads TGCGCCAGCAGCCAAAGAGGCGCGGGAGGGCCAGGGGATGAGCAGTTCTTC.

The V gene is TRBV7-9, the J gene TRBJ2-1; D possibly corresponds to TRBD2 (6 bases). The V end was cut by 3 bases, the J end by 3 bases, with 21 bases between. Germline values: CDR1 SEHNR, CDR2 FQNEAQ (reference sequence). This CDR3 spans 18 amino acids. This chain's CDR3 is CASSFGVLAIRRYNEQFF. In nucleotides, the CDR3 is TGTGCCAGCAGCTTTGGGGTGCTAGCGATACGGCGCTACAATGAGCAGTTCTTC.

The gene calls are TRBV6-1 and TRBJ2-5; 8 nucleotides match TRBD2. After removal of 2 bases from V and 2 bases from J, the junction contained 10 bases not matched to a gene. Germline CDR1 reads MNHNS; CDR2 reads SASEGT. CDR3 size: 17 residues. The DNA for the CDR3 is TGTGCCAGCAGTGAATACCCAGCGGGGGTACCACAAGAGACCCAGTACTTC. Protein: CASSEYPAGVPQETQYF.

J is TRBJ1-1 and V is TRBV4-3; the D gene is possibly TRBD1 (5 bases). There are 16 residues in the CDR3. V was shortened by 3 bases and J by 0 bases, with 14 bases between the two germline ends. The germline V gene has CDR1 LGHNA and CDR2 YSLEER. The CDR3 nucleotides read TGCGCCAGCAGCCAGGCGGTACAGGTTTTGAACACTGAAGCTTTCTTT. Translation gives CASSQAVQVLNTEAFF.

The chain links TRBV25-1 to TRBJ2-6; 10 positions agree with TRBD1. Trimming took 4 bases from V and 8 from J; bases not matched to a gene: 5. The CDR3 extends over 15 amino acids. The germline CDR1 and CDR2 sequences are MGHDK and SYGVNS. The CDR3 nucleotides are TGTGCCAGCAGTGTTCGGACAGGGGGATCCAACGTCCTGACTTTC. This codes for CASSVRTGGSNVLTF.

The chain carries TRBV19 and TRBJ1-5; D is uncertain. The CDR3 is 15 residues long. The germline V gene encodes CDR1 LNHDA and CDR2 SQIVND (reference sequence). V dropped 6 bases and J dropped 7 bases, with 19 bases sitting between them. CDR3 nucleotides: TGTGCCAGTAGAGACGGGGAAAAGGCTTTCCAGCCCCAGCATTTT. Its translation: CASRDGEKAFQPQHF. The variable domain in full, completed from reference TRBV19 and TRBJ1-5, reads DGGITQSPKYLFRKEGQNVTLSCEQNLNHDAMYWYRQDPGQGLRLIYYSQIVNDFQKGDIAEGYSVSREKKESFPLTVTSAQKNPTAFYLCASRDGEKAFQPQHFGDGTRLSIL.

The gene calls are TRBV6-2 or TRBV6-3 and TRBJ2-1; D might be TRBD2 (6 bases). The CDR3 contains 14 residues. CDR1 and CDR2 from the germline V gene are MNHEY and SVGEGT. Trimming shortened V by 8 bases and J by 6 bases, and 17 bases separated the two germline ends. The CDR3 spells CASRRPSDSNEQFF. CDR3 nucleotides: TGTGCCAGCCGCCGGCCTAGCGATTCCAATGAGCAGTTCTTC.

The V and J genes are TRBV19 and TRBJ1-6; D remains ambiguous. V lost 3 bases, J lost 7 bases, and 7 bases lay in between. Per germline, CDR1 LNHDA and CDR2 SQIVND (reference sequence). This CDR3 has 13 residues. The CDR3 loop is CASSIPSNSPLHF. The DNA for the CDR3 is TGTGCCAGTAGTATCCCTTCGAATTCACCCCTCCACTTT.

This rearrangement joins TRBV27 to TRBJ2-7; TRBD1 matches 10 bases. The CDR3 consists of 14 residues. CDR1 is MNHEY, CDR2 SMNVEV, per germline (reference sequence). V lost 6 bases to trimming and J lost 7 bases; unmatched junction nucleotides: 9. CDR3 loop: CASRVTGGTREQYF. The CDR3 region has the DNA TGTGCCAGCAGGGTGACAGGGGGCACGCGGGAGCAGTACTTC.

The V gene is TRBV6-2 or TRBV6-3, the J gene TRBJ2-1; 14 bases fit TRBD2. Trimming cost V 0 bases and J 4 bases; bases outside gene matches: 11. The length of the CDR3 is 20 residues. The germline V gene encodes CDR1 MNHEY and CDR2 SVGEGT. The CDR3 nucleotides are TGTGCCAGCAGTTACTCGTTGACTAGCGGGAGGGCCGGGGAGTACAATGAGCAGTTCTTC. Residues: CASSYSLTSGRAGEYNEQFF.

The rearrangement uses TRBV30 and TRBJ2-1, with 7 positions matching TRBD2. CDR1 is GTSNPN, CDR2 SVGIG, per germline (reference sequence). CDR3 length: 13 amino acids. Trimming removed 5 bases from V and 4 bases from J; junction bases left unmatched: 5. The CDR3 bases are TGTGCCTGGGGGCGGGGGACGTACAATGAGCAGTTCTTC. Translated: CAWGRGTYNEQFF. The whole variable domain, filled in from reference TRBV30 and TRBJ2-1, reads SQTIHQWPATLVQPVGSPLSLECTVEGTSNPNLYWYRQAAGRGLQLLFYSVGIGQISSEVPQNLSASRPQDRQFILSSKKLLLSDSGFYLCAWGRGTYNEQFFGPGTRLTVL.

The chain uses TRBV2 and TRBJ2-4, with D maybe TRBD1 (9 bases). This CDR3 region has 17 residues. Germline CDR1 SNHLY, CDR2 FYNNEI. Trimming took off 7 bases at V and 1 base at J, with 20 bases between the two ends. The CDR3 is CASITGTGTRAKNIQYF. In DNA form, the CDR3 reads TGTGCCAGCATTACCGGGACAGGGACTAGGGCCAAAAACATTCAGTACTTC.